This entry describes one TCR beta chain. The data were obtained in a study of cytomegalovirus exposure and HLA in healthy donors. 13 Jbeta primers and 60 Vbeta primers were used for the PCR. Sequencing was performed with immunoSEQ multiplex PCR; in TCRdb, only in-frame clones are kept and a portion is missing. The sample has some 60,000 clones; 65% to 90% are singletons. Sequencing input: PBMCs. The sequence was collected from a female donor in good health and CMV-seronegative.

CDR3 sequence: CASRQVLANYGYTF. The CDR3 DNA follows: TGTGCCAGTCGGCAGGTTTTAGCTAACTATGGCTACACCTTC. This sequence joins TRBV19 and TRBJ1-2; no clear D. The CDR3 is made up of 14 amino acids. With 8 bases removed from V and 0 bases from J, the gap between germline ends came to 13 bases. Germline CDR1 LNHDA, CDR2 SQIVND (reference sequence). Complete variable domain (other parts from reference TRBV19 and TRBJ1-2): DGGITQSPKYLFRKEGQNVTLSCEQNLNHDAMYWYRQDPGQGLRLIYYSQIVNDFQKGDIAEGYSVSREKKESFPLTVTSAQKNPTAFYLCASRQVLANYGYTFGSGTRLTVV.